This T cell receptor beta chain is from a study of blood T cell repertoires in COVID-19. About the research overall: There were acute and convalescent COVID-19 samples, and they came from the United States, Italy and Spain. From T cells, B-cell-depleted T cells, or PBMCs came the material, which was cDNA or gDNA.

Some clones are missing from TCRdb's copy, which holds only in-frame ones; the method was immunoSEQ multiplex PCR. The sample contains about 50,000 clones, about 85% of which appear only once. Germline values: CDR1 SGDLS, CDR2 YYNGEE. Unmatched junction bases numbered 2, after V lost 3 bases and J lost 2 bases. CDR3 length: 14 amino acids. This clone was picked up one time. The clonotype was recovered from a man between 60 and 75 years old with acute or convalescent COVID-19. The genes are TRBV9 and TRBJ2-1, with 7 bases identical to TRBD2. Sequenced sample: peripheral blood. Here the CDR3 reads CASSALAAYNEQFF. The CDR3 coding sequence is TGTGCCAGCAGCGCCCTAGCGGCCTACAATGAGCAGTTCTTC.